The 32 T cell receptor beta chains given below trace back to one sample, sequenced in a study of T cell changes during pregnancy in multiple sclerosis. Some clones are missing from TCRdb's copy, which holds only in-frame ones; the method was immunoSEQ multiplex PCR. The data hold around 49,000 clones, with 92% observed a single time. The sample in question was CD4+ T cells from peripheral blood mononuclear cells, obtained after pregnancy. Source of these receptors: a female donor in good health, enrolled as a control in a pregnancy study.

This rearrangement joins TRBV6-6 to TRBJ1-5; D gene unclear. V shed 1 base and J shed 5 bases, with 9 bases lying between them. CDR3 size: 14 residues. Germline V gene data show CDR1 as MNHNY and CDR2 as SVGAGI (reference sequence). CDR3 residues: CASSYWAPYQPQHF. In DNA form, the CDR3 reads TGTGCCAGCAGTTACTGGGCACCCTATCAGCCCCAGCATTTT.

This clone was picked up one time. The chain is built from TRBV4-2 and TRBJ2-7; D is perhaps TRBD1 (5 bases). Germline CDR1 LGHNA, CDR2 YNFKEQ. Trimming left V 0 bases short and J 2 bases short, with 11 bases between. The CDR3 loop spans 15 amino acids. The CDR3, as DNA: TGTGCCAGCAGCCAAGAGGGCCCGGACACCTACGAGCAGTACTTC. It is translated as CASSQEGPDTYEQYF.

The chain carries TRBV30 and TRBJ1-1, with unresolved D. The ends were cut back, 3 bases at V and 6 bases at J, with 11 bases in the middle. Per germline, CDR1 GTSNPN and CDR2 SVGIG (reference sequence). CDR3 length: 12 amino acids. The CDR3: CAWSPRVAEAFF. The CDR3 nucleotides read TGTGCCTGGAGCCCGCGAGTGGCTGAAGCTTTCTTT.

The CDR3 loop is CARSLVGHGRDTEAFF. The CDR3, as DNA: TGTGCCAGAAGCTTAGTGGGCCATGGGAGGGACACTGAAGCTTTCTTT. The genes are TRBV5-3 and TRBJ1-1, with D uncertain. TRBV5-3 is recorded as an ORF, its role being uncertain. This CDR3 spans 16 amino acids. V shed 2 bases and J shed 3 bases, with 17 bases lying between them.

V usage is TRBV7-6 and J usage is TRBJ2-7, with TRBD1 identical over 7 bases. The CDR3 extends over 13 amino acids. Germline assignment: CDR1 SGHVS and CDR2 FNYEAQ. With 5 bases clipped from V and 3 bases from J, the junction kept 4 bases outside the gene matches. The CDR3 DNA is TGTGCCAGCAGCCTTGGGACAGTCTACGAGCAGTACTTC. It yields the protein CASSLGTVYEQYF. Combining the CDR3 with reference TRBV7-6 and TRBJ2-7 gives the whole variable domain GAGVSQSPRYKVTKRGQDVALRCDPISGHVSLYWYRQALGQGPEFLTYFNYEAQQDKSGLPNDRFSAERPEGSISTLTIQRTEQRDSAMYRCASSLGTVYEQYFGPGTRLTVT.

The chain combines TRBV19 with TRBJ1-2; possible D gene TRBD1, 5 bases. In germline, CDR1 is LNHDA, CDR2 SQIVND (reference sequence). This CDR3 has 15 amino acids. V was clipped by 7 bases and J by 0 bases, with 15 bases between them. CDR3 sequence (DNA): TGTGCCAGTAAGTGGGGCGGCAGAACTAACTATGGCTACACCTTC. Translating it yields CASKWGGRTNYGYTF.

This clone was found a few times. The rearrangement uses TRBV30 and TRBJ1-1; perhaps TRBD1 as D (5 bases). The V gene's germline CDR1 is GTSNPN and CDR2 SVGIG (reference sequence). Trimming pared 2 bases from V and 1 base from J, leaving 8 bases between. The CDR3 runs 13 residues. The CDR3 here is CAWSKGQNTEAFF. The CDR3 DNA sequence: TGTGCCTGGAGTAAGGGGCAGAACACTGAAGCTTTCTTT.

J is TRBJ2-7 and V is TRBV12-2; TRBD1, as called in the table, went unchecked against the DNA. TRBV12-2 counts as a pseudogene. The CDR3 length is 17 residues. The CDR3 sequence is CASRLAPFGRACPRPYF. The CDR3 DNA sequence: TGTGCAAGTCGCTTAGCGCCTTTCGGCAGGGCTTGCCCCCGCCCGTACTTC.

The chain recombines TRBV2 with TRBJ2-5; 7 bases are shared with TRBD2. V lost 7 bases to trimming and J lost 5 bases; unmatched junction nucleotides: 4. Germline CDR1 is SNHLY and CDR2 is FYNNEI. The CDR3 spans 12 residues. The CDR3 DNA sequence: TGTGCCAGCACCCTCGGGAGGGAGACCCAGTACTTC. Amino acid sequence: CASTLGRETQYF.

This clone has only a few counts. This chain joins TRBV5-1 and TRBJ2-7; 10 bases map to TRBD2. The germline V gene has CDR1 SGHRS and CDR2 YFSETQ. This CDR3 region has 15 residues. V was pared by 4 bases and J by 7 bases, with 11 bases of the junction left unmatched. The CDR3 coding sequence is TGCGCCAGCAGCCCCACTACTAGCGGGATGGAAGAGCAGTACTTC. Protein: CASSPTTSGMEEQYF.

CDR3 nucleotide sequence: TGTGCCTGGCGTCTAGCGGGGGGCAATCAAGAGACCCAGTACTTC. Translating it yields CAWRLAGGNQETQYF. This chain uses TRBV30 with TRBJ2-5; TRBD2 agrees at 11 bases. In germline, CDR1 is GTSNPN, CDR2 SVGIG (reference sequence). This CDR3 is 15 amino acids long. V shed 5 bases, J shed 2 bases, and the junction held 7 bases outside the gene matches.

As DNA, the CDR3 is TGCAGCGTTGGAGACAACCTGGACAGGCGGGACACTGAAGCTTTCTTT. Its protein is CSVGDNLDRRDTEAFF. The chain couples TRBV29-1 to TRBJ1-1; 7 positions agree with TRBD1. J gave up 3 bases and V 4 bases, and 14 bases lay outside the gene matches. Germline values: CDR1 SQVTM, CDR2 ANQGSEA. CDR3 length equals 16 residues.

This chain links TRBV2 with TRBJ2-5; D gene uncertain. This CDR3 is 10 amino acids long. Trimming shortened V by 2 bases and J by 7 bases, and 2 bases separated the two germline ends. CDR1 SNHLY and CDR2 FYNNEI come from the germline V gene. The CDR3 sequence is CASSERTQYF. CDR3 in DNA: TGTGCCAGCAGTGAACGGACCCAGTACTTC.

The chain's CDR3 is CASGYRVVYGYTF. The CDR3 nucleotides read TGTGCCAGCGGCTACAGGGTTGTCTATGGCTACACCTTC. The chain is built from TRBV28 and TRBJ1-2; D possibly corresponds to TRBD1 (6 bases). CDR1 is MDHEN, CDR2 SYDVKM, per germline. V gave up 8 bases and J gave up 4 bases, with 14 bases separating them. This CDR3 is built from 13 residues.

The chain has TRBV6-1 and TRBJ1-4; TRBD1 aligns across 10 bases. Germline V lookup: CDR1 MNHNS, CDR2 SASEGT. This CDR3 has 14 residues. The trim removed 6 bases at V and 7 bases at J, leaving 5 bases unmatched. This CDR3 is CASRGQGFREKLFF. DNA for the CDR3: TGTGCCAGCAGGGGACAGGGGTTCCGTGAAAAACTGTTTTTT.

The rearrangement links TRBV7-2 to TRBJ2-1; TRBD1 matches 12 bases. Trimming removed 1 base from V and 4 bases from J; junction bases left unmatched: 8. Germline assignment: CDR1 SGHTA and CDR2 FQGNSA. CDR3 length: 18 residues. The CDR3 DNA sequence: TGTGCCAGCAGCTTAGTGGGGACAGGGGGCGCATCTTACAATGAGCAGTTCTTC. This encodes CASSLVGTGGASYNEQFF.

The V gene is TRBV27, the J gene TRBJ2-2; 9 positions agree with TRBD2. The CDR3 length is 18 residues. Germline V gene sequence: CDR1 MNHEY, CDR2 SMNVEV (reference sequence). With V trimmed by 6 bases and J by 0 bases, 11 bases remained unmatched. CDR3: CASSRKETSGPNTGELFF. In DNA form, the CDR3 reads TGTGCCAGCAGCCGAAAGGAGACTAGCGGACCGAACACCGGGGAGCTGTTTTTT.

The CDR3 protein is CASSPDKSRQPQHF. The CDR3 region has the DNA TGTGCCAGCAGCCCAGACAAGTCTCGCCAGCCCCAGCATTTT. The chain recombines TRBV7-9 with TRBJ1-5; D is unresolved. The CDR3 is 14 residues long. Deletions cut 5 bases from V and 7 bases from J, with 15 bases between. Germline CDR1 and CDR2: SEHNR and FQNEAQ (reference sequence).

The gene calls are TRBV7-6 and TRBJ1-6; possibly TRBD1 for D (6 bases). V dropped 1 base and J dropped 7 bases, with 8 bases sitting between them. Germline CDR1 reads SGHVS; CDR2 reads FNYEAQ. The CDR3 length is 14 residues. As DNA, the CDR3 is TGTGCCAGCAGCTTAGTGCAGGGGAATTCACCCCTCCACTTT. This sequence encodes CASSLVQGNSPLHF.

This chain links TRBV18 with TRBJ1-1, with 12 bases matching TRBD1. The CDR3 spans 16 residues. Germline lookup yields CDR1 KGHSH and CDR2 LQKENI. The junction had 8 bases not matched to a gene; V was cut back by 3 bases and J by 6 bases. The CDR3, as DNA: TGTGCCAGCTCACCCCCGTTGGGACAGGGGGCATCTGAAGCTTTCTTT. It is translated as CASSPPLGQGASEAFF. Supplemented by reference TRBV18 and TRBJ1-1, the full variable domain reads NAGVMQNPRHLVRRRGQEARLRCSPMKGHSHVYWYRQLPEEGLKFMVYLQKENIIDESGMPKERFSAEFPKEGPSILRIQQVVRGDSAAYFCASSPPLGQGASEAFFGQGTRLTVV.

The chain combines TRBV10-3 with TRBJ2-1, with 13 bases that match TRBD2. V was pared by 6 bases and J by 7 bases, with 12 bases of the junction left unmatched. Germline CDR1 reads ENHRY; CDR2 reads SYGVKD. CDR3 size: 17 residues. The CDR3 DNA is TGTGCCATCAGCACCAAACGGACTAGCGGGAGTTTTAATGAGCAGTTCTTC. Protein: CAISTKRTSGSFNEQFF.

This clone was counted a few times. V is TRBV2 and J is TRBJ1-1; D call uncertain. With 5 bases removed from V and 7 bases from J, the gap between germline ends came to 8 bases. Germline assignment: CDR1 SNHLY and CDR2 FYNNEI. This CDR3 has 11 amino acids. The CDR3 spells CASSLSYEAFF. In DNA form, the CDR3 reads TGTGCCAGCAGTCTCAGTTATGAAGCTTTCTTT. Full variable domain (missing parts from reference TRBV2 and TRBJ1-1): EPEVTQTPSHQVTQMGQEVILRCVPISNHLYFYWYRQILGQKVEFLVSFYNNEISEKSEIFDDQFSVERPDGSNFTLKIRSTKLEDSAMYFCASSLSYEAFFGQGTRLTVV.

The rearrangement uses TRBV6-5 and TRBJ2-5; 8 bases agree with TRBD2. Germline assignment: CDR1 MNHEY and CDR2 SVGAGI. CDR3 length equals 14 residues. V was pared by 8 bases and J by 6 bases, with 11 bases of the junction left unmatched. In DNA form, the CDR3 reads TGTGCCAGCCCCCCCGGGGGACTAGGAAAGACCCAGTACTTC. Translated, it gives CASPPGGLGKTQYF.

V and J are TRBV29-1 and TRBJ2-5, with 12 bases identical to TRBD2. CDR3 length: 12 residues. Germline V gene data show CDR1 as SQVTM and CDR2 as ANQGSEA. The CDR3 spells CGLAGGPETQYF. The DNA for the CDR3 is TGCGGCCTAGCGGGAGGGCCGGAGACCCAGTACTTC.

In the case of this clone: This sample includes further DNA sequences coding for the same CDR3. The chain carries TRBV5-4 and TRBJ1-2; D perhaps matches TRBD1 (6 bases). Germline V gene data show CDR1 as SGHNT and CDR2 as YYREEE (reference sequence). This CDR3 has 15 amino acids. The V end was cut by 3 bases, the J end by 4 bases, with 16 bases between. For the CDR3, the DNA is TGTGCCAGCAGCTCTATACAGGGTTTTGGCTATGGCTACACCTTC. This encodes CASSSIQGFGYGYTF.

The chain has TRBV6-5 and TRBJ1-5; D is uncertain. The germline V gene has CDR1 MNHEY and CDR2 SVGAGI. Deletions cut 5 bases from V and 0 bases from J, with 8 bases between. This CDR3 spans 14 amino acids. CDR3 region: CASSHQDSNQPQHF. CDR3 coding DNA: TGTGCCAGCAGTCACCAGGATAGCAATCAGCCCCAGCATTTT.

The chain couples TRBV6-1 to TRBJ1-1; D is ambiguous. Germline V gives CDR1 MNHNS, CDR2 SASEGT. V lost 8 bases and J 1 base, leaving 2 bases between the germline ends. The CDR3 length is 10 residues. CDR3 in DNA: TGTGCCAGCCGGAACACTGAAGCTTTCTTT. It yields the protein CASRNTEAFF.

This chain's CDR3 is CASSHRESGYTF. CDR3 nucleotide sequence: TGTGCCAGTAGTCACCGGGAAAGTGGCTACACCTTC. The V and J genes are TRBV19 and TRBJ1-2; D is ambiguous. This CDR3 region has 12 residues. Deletions cut 5 bases from V and 7 bases from J, with 11 bases between. Germline V lookup: CDR1 LNHDA, CDR2 SQIVND (reference sequence).

CDR3 loop: CASRQGATSGIANYGYTF. CDR3 nucleotides: TGTGCCAGTCGGCAGGGGGCGACTTCTGGAATTGCTAACTATGGCTACACCTTC. The chain has TRBV19 and TRBJ1-2, with 8 bases matching TRBD1. The CDR3 length is 18 residues. Per germline, CDR1 LNHDA and CDR2 SQIVND (reference sequence). With 8 bases clipped from V and 0 bases from J, the junction kept 17 bases outside the gene matches.

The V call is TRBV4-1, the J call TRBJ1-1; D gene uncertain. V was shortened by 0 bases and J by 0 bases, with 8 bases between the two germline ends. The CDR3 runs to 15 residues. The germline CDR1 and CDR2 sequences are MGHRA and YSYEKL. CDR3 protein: CASSQEETVNTEAFF. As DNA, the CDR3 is TGCGCCAGCAGCCAAGAGGAGACGGTGAACACTGAAGCTTTCTTT.

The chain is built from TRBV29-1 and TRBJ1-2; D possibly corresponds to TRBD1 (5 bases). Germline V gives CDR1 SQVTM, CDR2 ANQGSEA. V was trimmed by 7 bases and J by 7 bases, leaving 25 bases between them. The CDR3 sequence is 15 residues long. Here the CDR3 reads CSAGRNSDSSSGYTF. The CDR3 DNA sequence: TGCAGCGCCGGCCGAAATTCAGACAGTTCCTCTGGCTACACCTTC.

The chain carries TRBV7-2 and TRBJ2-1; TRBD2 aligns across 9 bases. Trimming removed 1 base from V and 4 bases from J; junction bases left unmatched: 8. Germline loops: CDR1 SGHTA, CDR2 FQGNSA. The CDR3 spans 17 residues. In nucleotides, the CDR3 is TGTGCCAGCAGCTTAGAGGTTAGCGGACTAGCGTACAATGAGCAGTTCTTC. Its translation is CASSLEVSGLAYNEQFF.